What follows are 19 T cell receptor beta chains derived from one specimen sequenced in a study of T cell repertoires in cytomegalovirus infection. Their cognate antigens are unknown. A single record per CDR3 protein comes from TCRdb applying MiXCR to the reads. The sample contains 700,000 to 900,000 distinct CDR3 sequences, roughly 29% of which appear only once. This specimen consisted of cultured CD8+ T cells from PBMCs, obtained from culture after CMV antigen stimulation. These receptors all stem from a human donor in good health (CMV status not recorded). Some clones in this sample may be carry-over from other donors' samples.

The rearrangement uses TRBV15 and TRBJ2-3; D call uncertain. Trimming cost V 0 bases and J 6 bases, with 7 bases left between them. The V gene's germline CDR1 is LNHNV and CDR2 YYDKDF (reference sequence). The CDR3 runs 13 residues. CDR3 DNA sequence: TGTGCCACCAGCAGAGATCGGACGGATACGCAGTATTTT. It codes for CATSRDRTDTQYF.

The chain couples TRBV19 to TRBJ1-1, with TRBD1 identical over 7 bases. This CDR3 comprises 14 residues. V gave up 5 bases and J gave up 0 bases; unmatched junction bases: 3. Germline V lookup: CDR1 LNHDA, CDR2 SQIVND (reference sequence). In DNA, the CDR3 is TGTGCCAGTAGTGGGGACAGCATGAACACTGAAGCTTTCTTT. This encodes CASSGDSMNTEAFF. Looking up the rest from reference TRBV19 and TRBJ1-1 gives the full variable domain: DGGITQSPKYLFRKEGQNVTLSCEQNLNHDAMYWYRQDPGQGLRLIYYSQIVNDFQKGDIAEGYSVSREKKESFPLTVTSAQKNPTAFYLCASSGDSMNTEAFFGQGTRLTVV.

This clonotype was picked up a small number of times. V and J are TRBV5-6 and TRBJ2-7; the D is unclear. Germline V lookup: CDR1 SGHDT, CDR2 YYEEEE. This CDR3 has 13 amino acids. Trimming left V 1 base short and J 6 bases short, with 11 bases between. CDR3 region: CASSLWPAREQYF. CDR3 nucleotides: TGTGCCAGCAGCTTGTGGCCAGCCCGCGAGCAGTACTTC.

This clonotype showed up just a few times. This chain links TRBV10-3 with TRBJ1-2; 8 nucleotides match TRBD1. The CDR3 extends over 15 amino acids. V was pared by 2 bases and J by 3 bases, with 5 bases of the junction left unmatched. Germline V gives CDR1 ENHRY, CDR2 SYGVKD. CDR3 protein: CAISEVQGVDYGYTF. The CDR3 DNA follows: TGTGCCATCAGTGAGGTACAGGGGGTGGACTATGGCTACACCTTC.

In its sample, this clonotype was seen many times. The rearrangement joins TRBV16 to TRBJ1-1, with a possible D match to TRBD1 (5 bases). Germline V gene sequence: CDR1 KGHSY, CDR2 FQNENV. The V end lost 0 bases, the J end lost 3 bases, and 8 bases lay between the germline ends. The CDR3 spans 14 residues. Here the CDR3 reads CASSQSAGDTEAFF. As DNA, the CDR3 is TGTGCCAGCAGCCAATCCGCGGGGGACACTGAAGCTTTCTTT.

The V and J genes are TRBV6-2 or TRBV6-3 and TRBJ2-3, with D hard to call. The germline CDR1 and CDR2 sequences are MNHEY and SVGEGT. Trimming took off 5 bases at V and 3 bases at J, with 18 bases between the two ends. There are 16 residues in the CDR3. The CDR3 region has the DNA TGTGCCAGCAGTCCCGGACCCGTTAACCCGACAGATACGCAGTATTTT. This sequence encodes CASSPGPVNPTDTQYF.

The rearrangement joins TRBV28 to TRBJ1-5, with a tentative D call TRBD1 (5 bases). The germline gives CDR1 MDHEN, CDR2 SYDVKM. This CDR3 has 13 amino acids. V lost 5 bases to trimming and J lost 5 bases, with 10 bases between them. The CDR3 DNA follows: TGTGCCAGCAGTGCAGGGTTTGATCAGCCCCAGCATTTT. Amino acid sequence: CASSAGFDQPQHF.

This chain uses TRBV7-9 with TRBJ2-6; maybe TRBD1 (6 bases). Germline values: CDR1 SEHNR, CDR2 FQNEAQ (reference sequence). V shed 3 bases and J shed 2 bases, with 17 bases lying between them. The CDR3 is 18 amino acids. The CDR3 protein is CASSFSKGVPTGANVLTF. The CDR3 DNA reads TGTGCCAGCAGCTTCAGTAAGGGGGTGCCAACTGGGGCCAACGTCCTGACTTTC.

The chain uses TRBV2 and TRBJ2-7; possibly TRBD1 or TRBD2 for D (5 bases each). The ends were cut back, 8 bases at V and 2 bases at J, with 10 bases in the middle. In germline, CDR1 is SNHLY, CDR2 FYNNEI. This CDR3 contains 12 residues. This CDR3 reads CASRDRAYEQYF. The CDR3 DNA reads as TGTGCCAGCCGGGACCGCGCCTACGAGCAGTACTTC.

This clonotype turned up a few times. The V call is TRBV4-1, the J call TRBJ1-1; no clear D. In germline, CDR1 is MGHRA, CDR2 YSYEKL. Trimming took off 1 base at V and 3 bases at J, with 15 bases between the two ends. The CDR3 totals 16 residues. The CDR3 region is CASSQVQNLKYTEAFF. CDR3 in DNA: TGCGCCAGCAGCCAAGTCCAGAACCTAAAGTACACTGAAGCTTTCTTT.

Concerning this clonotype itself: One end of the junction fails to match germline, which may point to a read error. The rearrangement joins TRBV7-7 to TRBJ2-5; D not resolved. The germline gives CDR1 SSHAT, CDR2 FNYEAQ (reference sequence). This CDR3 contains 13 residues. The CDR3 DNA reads TGTGCTAGCAGTCTGACTCATCAAGAGACCCAGTACTTC. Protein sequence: CASSLTHQETQYF. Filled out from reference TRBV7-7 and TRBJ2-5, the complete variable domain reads GAGVSQSPRYKVTKRGQDVTLRCDPISSHATLYWYQQALGQGPEFLTYFNYEAQPDKSGLPSDRFSAERPEGSISTLTIQRTEQRDSAMYRCASSLTHQETQYFGPGTRLLVL.

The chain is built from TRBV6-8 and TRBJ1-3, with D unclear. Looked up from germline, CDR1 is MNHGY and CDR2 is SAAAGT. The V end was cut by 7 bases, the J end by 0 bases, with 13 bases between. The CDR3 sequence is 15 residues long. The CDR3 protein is CASIPTRYSGNTIYF. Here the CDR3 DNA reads TGTGCCAGCATCCCGACGAGATACTCTGGAAACACCATATATTTT.

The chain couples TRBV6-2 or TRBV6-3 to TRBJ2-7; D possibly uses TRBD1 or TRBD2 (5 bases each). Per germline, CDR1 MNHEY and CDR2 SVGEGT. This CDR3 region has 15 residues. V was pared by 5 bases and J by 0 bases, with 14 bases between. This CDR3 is CASSEEGTYSYEQYV. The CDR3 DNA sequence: TGTGCCAGCAGTGAGGAAGGGACCTACTCCTACGAGCAGTACGTC.

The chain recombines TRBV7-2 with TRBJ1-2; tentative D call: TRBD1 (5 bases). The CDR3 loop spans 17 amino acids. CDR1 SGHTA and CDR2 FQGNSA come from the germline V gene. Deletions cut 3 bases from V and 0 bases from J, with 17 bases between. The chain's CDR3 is CASSFDRLQLANYGYTF. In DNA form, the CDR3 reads TGTGCCAGCAGCTTCGACAGACTACAACTAGCTAACTATGGCTACACCTTC.

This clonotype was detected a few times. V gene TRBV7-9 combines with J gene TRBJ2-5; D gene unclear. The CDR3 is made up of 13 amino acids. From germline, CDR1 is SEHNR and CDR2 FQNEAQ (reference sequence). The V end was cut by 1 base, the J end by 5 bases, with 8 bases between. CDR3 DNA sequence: TGTGCCAGCAGCTTAGAGTGGCGGGAGACCCAGTACTTC. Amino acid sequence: CASSLEWRETQYF.

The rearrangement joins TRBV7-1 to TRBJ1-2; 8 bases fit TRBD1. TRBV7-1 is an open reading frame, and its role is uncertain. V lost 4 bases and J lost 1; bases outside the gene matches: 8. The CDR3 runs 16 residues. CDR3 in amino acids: CASSYPRQGSNYGYTF. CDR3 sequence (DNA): TGTGCCAGCAGCTATCCTCGACAGGGGAGTAACTATGGCTACACCTTC.

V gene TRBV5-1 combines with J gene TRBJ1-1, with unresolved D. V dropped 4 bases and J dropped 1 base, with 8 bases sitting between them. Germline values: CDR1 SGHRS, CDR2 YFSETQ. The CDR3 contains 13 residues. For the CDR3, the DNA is TGCGCCAGCAGCCGCGTCCCGAACACTGAAGCTTTCTTT. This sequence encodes CASSRVPNTEAFF.

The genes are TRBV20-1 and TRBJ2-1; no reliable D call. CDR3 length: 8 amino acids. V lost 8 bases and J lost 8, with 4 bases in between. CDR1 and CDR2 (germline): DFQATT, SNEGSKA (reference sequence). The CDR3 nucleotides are TGCAGTTTGGATGAGCAGTTCTTC. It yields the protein CSLDEQFF.

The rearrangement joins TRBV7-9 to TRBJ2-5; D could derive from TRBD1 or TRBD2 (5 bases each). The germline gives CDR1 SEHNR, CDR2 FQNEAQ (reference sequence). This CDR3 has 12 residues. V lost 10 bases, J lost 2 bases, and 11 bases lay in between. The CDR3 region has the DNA TGTGCCATCCCGGGGCGACAAGAGACCCAGTACTTC. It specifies CAIPGRQETQYF.